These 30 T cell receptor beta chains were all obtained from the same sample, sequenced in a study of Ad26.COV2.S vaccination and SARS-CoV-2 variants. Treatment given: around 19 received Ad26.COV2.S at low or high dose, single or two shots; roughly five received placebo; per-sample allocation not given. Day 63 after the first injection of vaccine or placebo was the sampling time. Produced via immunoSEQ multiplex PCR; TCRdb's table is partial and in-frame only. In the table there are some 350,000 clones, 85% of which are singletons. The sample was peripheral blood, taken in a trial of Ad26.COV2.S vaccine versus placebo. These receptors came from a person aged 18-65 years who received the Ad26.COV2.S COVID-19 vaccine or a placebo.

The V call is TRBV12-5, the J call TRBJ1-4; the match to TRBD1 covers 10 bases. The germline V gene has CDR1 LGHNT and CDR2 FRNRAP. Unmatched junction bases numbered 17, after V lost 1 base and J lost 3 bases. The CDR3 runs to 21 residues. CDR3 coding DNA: TGTGCTAGTGGTTTGGGGGACAGGGGCCTAACCCGGCGAGGAGCTAATGAAAAACTGTTTTTT. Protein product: CASGLGDRGLTRRGANEKLFF. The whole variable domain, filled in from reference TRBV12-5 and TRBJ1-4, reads DARVTQTPRHKVTEMGQEVTMRCQPILGHNTVFWYRQTMMQGLELLAYFRNRAPLDDSGMPKDRFSAEMPDATLATLKIQPSEPRDSAVYFCASGLGDRGLTRRGANEKLFFGSGTQLSVL.

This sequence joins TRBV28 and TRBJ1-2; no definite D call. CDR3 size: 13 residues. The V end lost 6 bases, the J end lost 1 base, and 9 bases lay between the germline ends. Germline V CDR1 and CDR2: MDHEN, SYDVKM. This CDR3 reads CASSLVGNYGYTF. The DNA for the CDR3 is TGTGCCAGCAGCCTGGTCGGTAACTATGGCTACACCTTC.

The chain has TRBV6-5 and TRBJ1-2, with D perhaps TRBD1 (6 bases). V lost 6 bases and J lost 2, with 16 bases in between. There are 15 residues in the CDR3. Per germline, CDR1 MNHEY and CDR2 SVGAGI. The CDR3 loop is CASSARGALNYGYTF. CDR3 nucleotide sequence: TGTGCCAGCAGCGCCCGGGGGGCGCTCAACTATGGCTACACCTTC.

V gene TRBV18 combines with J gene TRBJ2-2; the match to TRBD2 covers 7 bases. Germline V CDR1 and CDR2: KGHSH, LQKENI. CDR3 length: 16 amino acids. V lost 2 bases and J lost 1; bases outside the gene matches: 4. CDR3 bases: TGTGCCAGCTCACCAACCCTAGCGGTGAACACCGGGGAGCTGTTTTTT. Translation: CASSPTLAVNTGELFF. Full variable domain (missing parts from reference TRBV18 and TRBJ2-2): NAGVMQNPRHLVRRRGQEARLRCSPMKGHSHVYWYRQLPEEGLKFMVYLQKENIIDESGMPKERFSAEFPKEGPSILRIQQVVRGDSAAYFCASSPTLAVNTGELFFGEGSRLTVL.

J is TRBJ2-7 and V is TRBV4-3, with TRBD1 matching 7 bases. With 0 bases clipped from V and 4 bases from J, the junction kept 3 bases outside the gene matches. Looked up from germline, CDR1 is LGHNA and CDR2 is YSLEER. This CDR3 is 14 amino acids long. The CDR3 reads CASSQDYRGYEQYF. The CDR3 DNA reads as TGCGCCAGCAGCCAAGATTACAGGGGTTACGAGCAGTACTTC.

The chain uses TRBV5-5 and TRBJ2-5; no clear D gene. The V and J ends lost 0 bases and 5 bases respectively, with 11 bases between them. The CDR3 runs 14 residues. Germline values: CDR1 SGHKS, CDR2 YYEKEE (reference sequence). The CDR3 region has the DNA TGTGCCAGCAGCTTGGGGCAGGTTGTGGAGACCCAGTACTTC. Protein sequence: CASSLGQVVETQYF. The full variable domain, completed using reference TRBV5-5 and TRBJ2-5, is DAGVTQSPTHLIKTRGQQVTLRCSPISGHKSVSWYQQVLGQGPQFIFQYYEKEERGRGNFPDRFSARQFPNYSSELNVNALLLGDSALYLCASSLGQVVETQYFGPGTRLLVL.

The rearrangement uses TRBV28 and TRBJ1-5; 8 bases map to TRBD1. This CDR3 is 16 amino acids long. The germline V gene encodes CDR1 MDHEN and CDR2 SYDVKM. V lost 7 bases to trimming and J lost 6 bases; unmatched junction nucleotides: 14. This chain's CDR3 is CASTSRGLGGGQPQHF. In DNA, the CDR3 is TGTGCCAGCACCTCCAGGGGGCTGGGAGGGGGTCAGCCCCAGCATTTT.

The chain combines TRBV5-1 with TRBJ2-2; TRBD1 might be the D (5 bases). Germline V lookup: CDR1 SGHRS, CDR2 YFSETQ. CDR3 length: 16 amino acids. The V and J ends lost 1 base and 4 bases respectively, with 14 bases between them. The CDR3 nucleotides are TGCGCCAGCAGCTTGTCTGGGGCAGGGCCCACCGGGGAGCTGTTTTTT. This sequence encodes CASSLSGAGPTGELFF.

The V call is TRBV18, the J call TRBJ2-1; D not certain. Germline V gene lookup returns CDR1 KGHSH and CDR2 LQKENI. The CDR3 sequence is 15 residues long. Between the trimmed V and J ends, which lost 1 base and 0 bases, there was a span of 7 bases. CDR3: CASSPLANSYNEQFF. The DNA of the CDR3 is TGTGCCAGCTCACCACTAGCCAACTCCTACAATGAGCAGTTCTTC.

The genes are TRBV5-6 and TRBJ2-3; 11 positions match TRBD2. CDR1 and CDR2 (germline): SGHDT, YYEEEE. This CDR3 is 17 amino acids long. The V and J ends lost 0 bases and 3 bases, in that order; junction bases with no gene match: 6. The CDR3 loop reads CASSLGLAGLKTDTQYF. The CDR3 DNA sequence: TGTGCCAGCAGCTTGGGACTAGCGGGATTAAAAACAGATACGCAGTATTTT.

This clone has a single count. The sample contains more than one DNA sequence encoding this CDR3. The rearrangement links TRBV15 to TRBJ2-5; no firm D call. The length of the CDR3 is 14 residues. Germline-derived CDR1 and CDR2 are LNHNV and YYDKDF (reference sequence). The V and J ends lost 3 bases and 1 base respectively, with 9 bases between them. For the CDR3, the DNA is TGTGCCACCAGCAGGGACCGGGCCCAAGAGACCCAGTACTTC. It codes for CATSRDRAQETQYF.

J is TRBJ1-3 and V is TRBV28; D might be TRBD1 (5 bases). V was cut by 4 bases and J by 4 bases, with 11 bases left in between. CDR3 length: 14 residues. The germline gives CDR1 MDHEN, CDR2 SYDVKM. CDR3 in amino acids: CASSSGHSGNTIYF. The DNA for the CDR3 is TGTGCCAGCAGTTCAGGGCATTCGGGAAACACCATATATTTT.

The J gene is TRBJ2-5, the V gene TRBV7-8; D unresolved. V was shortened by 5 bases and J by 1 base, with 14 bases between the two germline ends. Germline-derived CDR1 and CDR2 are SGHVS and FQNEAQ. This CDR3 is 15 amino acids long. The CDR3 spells CASSRERLSQETQYF. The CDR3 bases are TGTGCCAGCAGCCGAGAGAGACTGAGCCAAGAGACCCAGTACTTC. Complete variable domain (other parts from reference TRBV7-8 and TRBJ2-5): GAGVSQSPRYKVAKRGQDVALRCDPISGHVSLFWYQQALGQGPEFLTYFQNEAQLDKSGLPSDRFFAERPEGSVSTLKIQRTQQEDSAVYLCASSRERLSQETQYFGPGTRLLVL.

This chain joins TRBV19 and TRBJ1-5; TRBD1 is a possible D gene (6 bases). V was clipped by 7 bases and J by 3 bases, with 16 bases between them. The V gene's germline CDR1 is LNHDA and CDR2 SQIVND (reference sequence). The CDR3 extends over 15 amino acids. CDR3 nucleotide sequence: TGTGCCAGTACCGCAGGGGAGTATGACAATCAGCCCCAGCATTTT. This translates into CASTAGEYDNQPQHF.

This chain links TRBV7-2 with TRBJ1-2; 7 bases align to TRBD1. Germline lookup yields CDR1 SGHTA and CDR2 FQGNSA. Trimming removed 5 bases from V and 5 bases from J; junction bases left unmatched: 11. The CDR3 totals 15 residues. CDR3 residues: CASSIRDRLLYGYTF. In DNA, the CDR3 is TGTGCCAGCAGCATCCGGGACAGACTGCTTTATGGCTACACCTTC.

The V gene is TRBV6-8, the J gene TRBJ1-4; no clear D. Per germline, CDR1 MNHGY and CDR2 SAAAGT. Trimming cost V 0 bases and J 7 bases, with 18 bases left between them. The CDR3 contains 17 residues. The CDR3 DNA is TGTGCCAGCAGTTACTCGGGGAACTACCTTTGGGGTGAAAAACTGTTTTTT. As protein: CASSYSGNYLWGEKLFF.

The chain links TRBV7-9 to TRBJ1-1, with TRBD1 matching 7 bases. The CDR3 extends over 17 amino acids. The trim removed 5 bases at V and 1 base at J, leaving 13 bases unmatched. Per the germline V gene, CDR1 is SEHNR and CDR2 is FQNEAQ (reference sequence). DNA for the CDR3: TGTGCCAGCAGCCGATCCGGGACAGCCAACCCGAACACTGAAGCTTTCTTT. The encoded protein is CASSRSGTANPNTEAFF.

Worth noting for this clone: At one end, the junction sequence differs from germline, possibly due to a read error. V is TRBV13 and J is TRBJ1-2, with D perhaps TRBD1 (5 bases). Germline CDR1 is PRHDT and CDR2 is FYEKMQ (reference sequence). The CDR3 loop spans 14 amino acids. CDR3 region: CASSLGASSYGYTF. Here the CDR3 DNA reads TGTGCCAGCAGCCTAGGGGCGTCGAGCTATGGCTACACCTTC.

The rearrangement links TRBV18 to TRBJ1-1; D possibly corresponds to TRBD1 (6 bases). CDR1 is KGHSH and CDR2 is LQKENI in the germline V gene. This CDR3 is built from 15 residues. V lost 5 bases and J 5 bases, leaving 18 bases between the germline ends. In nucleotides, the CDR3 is TGTGCCAGCTCATCCAGGGGCGCCGGGGAAACTGAAGCTTTCTTT. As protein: CASSSRGAGETEAFF.

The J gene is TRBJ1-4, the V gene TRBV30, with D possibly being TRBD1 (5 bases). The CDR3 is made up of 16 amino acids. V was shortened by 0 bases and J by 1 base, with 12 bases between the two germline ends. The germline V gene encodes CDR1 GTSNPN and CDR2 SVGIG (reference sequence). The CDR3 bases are TGTGCCTGGAGTGTTGCGGGGGGTGGAACTAATGAAAAACTGTTTTTT. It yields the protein CAWSVAGGGTNEKLFF.

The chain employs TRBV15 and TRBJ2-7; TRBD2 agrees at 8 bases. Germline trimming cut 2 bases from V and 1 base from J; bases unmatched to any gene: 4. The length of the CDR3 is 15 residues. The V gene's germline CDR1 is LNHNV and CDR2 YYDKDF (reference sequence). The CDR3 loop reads CATSRTLAGSYEQYF. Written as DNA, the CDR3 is TGTGCCACCAGCAGAACTCTAGCGGGTTCCTACGAGCAGTACTTC.

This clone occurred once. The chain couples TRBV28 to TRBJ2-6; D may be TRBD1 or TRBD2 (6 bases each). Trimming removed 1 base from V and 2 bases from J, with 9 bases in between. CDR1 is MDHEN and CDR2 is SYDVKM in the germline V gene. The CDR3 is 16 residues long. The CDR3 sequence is CASSLFGGAGANVLTF. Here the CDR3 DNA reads TGTGCCAGCAGTTTATTCGGGGGCGCTGGGGCCAACGTCCTGACTTTC.

DNA for the CDR3: TGCGCCAGCAGCCAAGGGTGGCTAGCGGGAATCAATGAGCAGTTCTTC. Protein product: CASSQGWLAGINEQFF. V and J are TRBV4-3 and TRBJ2-1, with 9 bases that match TRBD2. CDR3 length: 16 amino acids. Germline CDR1 reads LGHNA; CDR2 reads YSLEER. The J segment lost 6 bases and the V segment lost 1 base, leaving 7 bases of the junction unmatched.

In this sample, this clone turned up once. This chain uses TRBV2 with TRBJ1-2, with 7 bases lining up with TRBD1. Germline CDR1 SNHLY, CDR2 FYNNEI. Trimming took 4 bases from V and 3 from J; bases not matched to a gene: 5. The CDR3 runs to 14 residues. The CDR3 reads CASSANRGDYGYTF. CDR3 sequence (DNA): TGTGCCAGCAGTGCTAACAGGGGTGACTATGGCTACACCTTC.

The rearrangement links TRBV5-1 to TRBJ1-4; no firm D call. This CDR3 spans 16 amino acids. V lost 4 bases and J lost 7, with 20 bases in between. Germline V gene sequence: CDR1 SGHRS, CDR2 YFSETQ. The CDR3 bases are TGCGCCAGCAGCCCCGGGTCAACGAGGCAGGCTGAAAAACTGTTTTTT. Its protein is CASSPGSTRQAEKLFF.

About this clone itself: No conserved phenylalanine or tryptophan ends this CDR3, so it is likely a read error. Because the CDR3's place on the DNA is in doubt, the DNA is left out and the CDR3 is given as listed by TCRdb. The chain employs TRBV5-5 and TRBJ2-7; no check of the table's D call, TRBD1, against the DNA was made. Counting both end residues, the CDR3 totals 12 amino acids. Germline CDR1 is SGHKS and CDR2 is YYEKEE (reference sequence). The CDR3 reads CASSLNGQAPQL.

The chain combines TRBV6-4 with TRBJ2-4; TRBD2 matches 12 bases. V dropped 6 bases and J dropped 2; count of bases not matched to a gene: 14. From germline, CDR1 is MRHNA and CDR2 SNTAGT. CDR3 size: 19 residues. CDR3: CASRPQGPLAGGPKNIQYF. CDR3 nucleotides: TGTGCCAGCAGACCTCAGGGGCCTCTAGCGGGAGGGCCCAAAAACATTCAGTACTTC.

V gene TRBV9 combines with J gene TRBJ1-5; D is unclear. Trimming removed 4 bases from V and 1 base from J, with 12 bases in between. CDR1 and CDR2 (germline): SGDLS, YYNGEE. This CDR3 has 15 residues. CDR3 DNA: TGTGCCAGCAGCCTCTCGGTAGGGAGCAATCAGCCCCAGCATTTT. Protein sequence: CASSLSVGSNQPQHF.

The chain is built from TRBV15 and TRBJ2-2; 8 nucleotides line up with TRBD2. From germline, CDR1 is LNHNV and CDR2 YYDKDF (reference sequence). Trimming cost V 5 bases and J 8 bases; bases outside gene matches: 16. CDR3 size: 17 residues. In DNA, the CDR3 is TGTGCCACCAGCGGGCCTGGCGGGGGGTCGTTTGGTGGGGAGCTGTTTTTT. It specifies CATSGPGGGSFGGELFF.

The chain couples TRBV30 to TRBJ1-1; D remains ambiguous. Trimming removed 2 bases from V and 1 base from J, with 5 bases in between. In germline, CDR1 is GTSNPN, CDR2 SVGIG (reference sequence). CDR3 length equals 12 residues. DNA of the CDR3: TGTGCCTGGAGTACAGAGAACACTGAAGCTTTCTTT. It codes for CAWSTENTEAFF.